Each of the 4 T cell receptor beta chains below was sequenced from the same sample in a study of human T cells and chemical hapten exposure. Time point here: patch test 1, 2 weeks after DPC sensitization. Treatment in this sample: therapeutic diphenylcyclopropenone sensitization with weekly scalp DPC. TCRdb called the RACE reads again in MiXCR, with one record for every CDR3 protein. This sample has over 85,000 distinct CDR3 sequences; 9.5% to 15% occur once, and the top ten carry roughly 2.1%. The sequences come from whole blood, collected in connection with sensitization to the hapten diphenylcyclopropenone (DPC). The receptors were gathered from a woman in her 40s with alopecia areata. Some clones in this sample may be carry-over from other donors' samples.

To note about this clonotype: At one of its ends the junction is not consistent with the germline gene, which may arise from a read error. This rearrangement joins TRBV20-1 to TRBJ2-5, with 7 bases identical to TRBD1. The length of the CDR3 is 12 residues. Per germline, CDR1 DFQATT and CDR2 SNEGSKA (reference sequence). The CDR3 DNA sequence: TGCAGTGCTTCGACAGGGCCAGAGGCCCAGTACTTC. It codes for CSASTGPEAQYF.

This clonotype was seen many times. The chain recombines TRBV28 with TRBJ1-5; D ambiguous. The CDR3 length is 15 residues. Germline assignment: CDR1 MDHEN and CDR2 SYDVKM. Trimming left V 6 bases short and J 7 bases short, with 19 bases between. The DNA of the CDR3 is TGTGCCAGCAGAGGCGGATTTGAAAAAGGGCAGCCCCAGCATTTT. It translates to CASRGGFEKGQPQHF.

The sample holds many counts of this clonotype. This sequence joins TRBV7-3 and TRBJ2-1, with TRBD2 matching over 10 bases. This CDR3 contains 16 residues. CDR1 SGHTA and CDR2 FQGTGA come from the germline V gene. J lost 4 bases, V lost 0 bases, and 3 bases had no gene match. CDR3 nucleotides: TGTGCCAGCAGCTTAACGGGGGGACTAGCGTACAATGAGCAGTTCTTC. It translates to CASSLTGGLAYNEQFF.

This chain joins TRBV28 and TRBJ2-4; 9 positions match TRBD1. J lost 6 bases, V lost 6 bases, and 15 bases had no gene match. Per germline, CDR1 MDHEN and CDR2 SYDVKM. CDR3 length: 17 amino acids. The CDR3 sequence is CASSAPQGARFRNIQYF. The CDR3 DNA sequence: TGTGCCAGCAGCGCTCCACAGGGGGCCCGCTTTAGAAACATTCAGTACTTC.